What follows are 21 T cell receptor beta chains derived from one specimen sequenced in a study of Graves' ophthalmopathy and Graves' hyperthyroidism. The sequenced template was RNA, covering the TCR beta CDR3 region. An opening RT-PCR round employed HTBI primers and preceded a second-round multiplex PCR. MiXCR was run by TCRdb on the multiplex PCR reads, yielding one entry per CDR3 protein. The sample consists of a few hundred thousand distinct CDR3 sequences, 15% of them appearing once. Sequences were obtained from peripheral blood. The receptor source for this set is a woman under 30 with stable Graves' hyperthyroidism.

This chain links TRBV20-1 with TRBJ1-1; perhaps TRBD1 as D (6 bases). Germline CDR1 is DFQATT and CDR2 is SNEGSKA (reference sequence). The CDR3 length is 13 residues. Deletions cut 6 bases from V and 1 base from J, with 12 bases between. CDR3 amino acids: CSAPKQGNTEAFF. The CDR3 nucleotides are TGCAGTGCCCCTAAACAGGGGAACACTGAAGCTTTCTTT.

J is TRBJ2-7 and V is TRBV2; D tentatively reads TRBD1 or TRBD2 (5 bases each). Germline-derived CDR1 and CDR2 are SNHLY and FYNNEI. Deletions cut 4 bases from V and 8 bases from J, with 18 bases between. The CDR3 runs 14 residues. The CDR3 loop reads CASSAGTGVYKQYF. The DNA for the CDR3 is TGTGCCAGCAGTGCCGGGACGGGTGTTTACAAGCAGTACTTC.

This clonotype was counted at least ten times. This chain joins TRBV2 and TRBJ2-7; TRBD1 aligns across 7 bases. J lost 5 bases, V lost 6 bases, and 4 bases had no gene match. The germline V gene has CDR1 SNHLY and CDR2 FYNNEI. The CDR3 sequence is 12 residues long. The CDR3, as DNA: TGTGCCAGCAGCAGACAGGGCCACGAGCAGTACTTC. Protein sequence: CASSRQGHEQYF.

This clonotype was counted ten times or more. This sequence joins TRBV19 and TRBJ1-5, with D possibly matching TRBD1 (6 bases). V shed 5 bases and J shed 5 bases, with 19 bases lying between them. Per the germline V gene, CDR1 is LNHDA and CDR2 is SQIVND (reference sequence). The CDR3 loop spans 16 amino acids. The CDR3 here is CASSGFTTQGYQPQHF. The CDR3 region has the DNA TGTGCCAGTAGTGGGTTCACGACCCAGGGGTATCAGCCCCAGCATTTT.

This clonotype was seen more than once but under ten times. Relative to the germline gene, one junction end is altered; a read error may explain this. The CDR3 nucleotides are TGTGCCAGCAGGCCCGGTCTAGCGGAGACGGAGACCGAGGACTTC. It is translated as CASRPGLAETETEDF. The rearrangement joins TRBV12-3 or TRBV12-4 to TRBJ2-5, with TRBD2 matching over 7 bases. This CDR3 spans 15 amino acids.

This clonotype was seen ten or more times. One end of the junction varies from germline; a read error may be responsible. The J gene is TRBJ1-5, the V gene TRBV12-5; 8 positions agree with TRBD1. The CDR3 covers 14 residues. In germline, CDR1 is LGHNT, CDR2 FRNRAP. The CDR3, as DNA: TGTGCTAGTGCTTTGTCAGGGGGCGTTCAGCCCCAGCATTTT. Translating gives CASALSGGVQPQHF.

The chain employs TRBV11-2 and TRBJ2-7; 7 positions agree with TRBD2. Germline V gene sequence: CDR1 SGHAT, CDR2 FQNNGV. V was pared by 5 bases and J by 3 bases, with 10 bases of the junction left unmatched. This CDR3 is 15 amino acids long. The DNA for the CDR3 is TGTGCCAGCAGCACCCGGGACTACAAAAACTACGAGCAGTACTTC. Translating it yields CASSTRDYKNYEQYF. Based on the CDR3 plus reference TRBV11-2 and TRBJ2-7, the full variable domain is EAGVAQSPRYKIIEKRQSVAFWCNPISGHATLYWYQQILGQGPKLLIQFQNNGVVDDSQLPKDRFSAERLKGVDSTLKIQPAKLEDSAVYLCASSTRDYKNYEQYFGPGTRLTVT.

This clonotype has ten or more counts. The chain uses TRBV2 and TRBJ2-2; D is unclear. The CDR3 is 13 residues long. From germline, CDR1 is SNHLY and CDR2 FYNNEI. Trimming removed 11 bases from V and 4 bases from J, with 14 bases in between. The CDR3 spells CAALKGITGELFF. DNA of the CDR3: TGTGCCGCACTAAAAGGGATCACCGGGGAGCTGTTTTTT.

The rearrangement uses TRBV18 and TRBJ1-2; D unclear. This CDR3 contains 13 residues. Germline V gene sequence: CDR1 KGHSH, CDR2 LQKENI. The V gene lost 6 bases and the J gene lost 8 bases, with 16 bases spanning the gap. DNA of the CDR3: TGTGCCAGCTCCCCTTACGGGAAAGAAGGCTACACCTTC. It codes for CASSPYGKEGYTF.

J is TRBJ2-5 and V is TRBV15; TRBD1 matches 10 bases. The length of the CDR3 is 21 residues. V gave up 0 bases and J gave up 2 bases; unmatched junction bases: 18. Germline V gene lookup returns CDR1 LNHNV and CDR2 YYDKDF (reference sequence). CDR3 coding DNA: TGTGCCACCAGCAGAGATGGGGGGTCGACGGGACAGGGGATTGGACAAGAGACCCAGTACTTC. Translating it yields CATSRDGGSTGQGIGQETQYF.

This clonotype appeared many times. V and J are TRBV6-1 and TRBJ2-5, with 8 bases that match TRBD2. Trimming removed 7 bases from V and 5 bases from J; junction bases left unmatched: 9. Germline CDR1 MNHNS, CDR2 SASEGT. The CDR3 is 14 amino acids. CDR3 in DNA: TGTGCCAGCAACCCGGGACTAGGGGGGGAGACCCAGTACTTC. Amino acid sequence: CASNPGLGGETQYF.

This clonotype was observed a few times. A junction end diverges from the germline sequence, so it may reflect a read error. The rearrangement links TRBV9 to TRBJ2-2; the D is unclear. Germline V gives CDR1 SGDLS, CDR2 YYNGEE. The CDR3 loop spans 15 amino acids. CDR3 in amino acids: CASSLGRVNIGELFF. The CDR3 DNA sequence: TGTGCCAGCAGCCTCGGTAGGGTGAACATCGGGGAGCTGTTTTTT.

J is TRBJ1-2 and V is TRBV6-1; 8 bases align to TRBD1. The junction had 17 bases not matched to a gene; V was cut back by 8 bases and J by 3 bases. Per germline, CDR1 MNHNS and CDR2 SASEGT. This CDR3 has 17 amino acids. The CDR3 reads CASVQSWRQGAYYGYTF. CDR3 in DNA: TGTGCCAGCGTGCAGTCGTGGAGGCAGGGGGCGTACTATGGCTACACCTTC.

This clonotype was picked up many times. The rearrangement uses TRBV6-1 and TRBJ1-2; maybe TRBD1 (5 bases). Germline V gene data show CDR1 as MNHNS and CDR2 as SASEGT. This CDR3 comprises 17 residues. The germline V and J ends were trimmed by 5 bases and 7 bases, with 26 bases remaining between them. This CDR3 is CASSKELTGTGHRGYTF. CDR3 DNA: TGTGCCAGCAGTAAAGAATTAACTGGGACCGGGCATCGTGGCTACACCTTC.

This clonotype was found a few times. The J gene is TRBJ1-3, the V gene TRBV10-3; D is uncertain. V was trimmed by 7 bases and J by 2 bases, leaving 12 bases between them. The germline V gene has CDR1 ENHRY and CDR2 SYGVKD. This CDR3 is built from 14 residues. The CDR3 region is CAITPGITGNTIYF. The CDR3 DNA is TGTGCCATCACCCCAGGCATCACTGGAAACACCATATATTTT.

This clonotype was counted at least ten times. This rearrangement joins TRBV7-8 to TRBJ2-7; no definite D call. Per germline, CDR1 SGHVS and CDR2 FQNEAQ. V was clipped by 1 base and J by 4 bases, with 8 bases between them. CDR3 length: 13 residues. CDR3 nucleotide sequence: TGTGCCAGCAGCTTAGGCCCGATATACGAGCAGTACTTC. This encodes CASSLGPIYEQYF.

In its sample, this clonotype was seen many times. V usage is TRBV6-1 and J usage is TRBJ1-6; no definite D call. The germline V gene encodes CDR1 MNHNS and CDR2 SASEGT. CDR3 length: 12 amino acids. Trimming took 6 bases from V and 14 from J, leaving 14 bases between them. CDR3 nucleotides: TGTGCCAGCAGCCTGACGGATGCTTCCCTCCACTTT. This translates into CASSLTDASLHF.

The chain employs TRBV5-1 and TRBJ1-1; D not resolved. This CDR3 is 11 amino acids long. Germline V gives CDR1 SGHRS, CDR2 YFSETQ. V gave up 0 bases and J gave up 12 bases, with 9 bases separating them. CDR3 region: CASSLEGMTFF. The CDR3 nucleotides are TGCGCCAGCAGCTTGGAGGGCATGACTTTCTTT. The whole variable domain, remainder taken from reference TRBV5-1 and TRBJ1-1, is KAGVTQTPRYLIKTRGQQVTLSCSPISGHRSVSWYQQTPGQGLQFLFEYFSETQRNKGNFPGRFSGRQFSNSRSEMNVSTLELGDSALYLCASSLEGMTFFGQGTRLTVV.

This clonotype showed up many times. The chain links TRBV18 to TRBJ2-3; no firm D call. The V and J ends lost 0 bases and 3 bases respectively, with 10 bases between them. This CDR3 has 15 residues. The germline CDR1 and CDR2 sequences are KGHSH and LQKENI. The CDR3 loop reads CASSPPNEYTDTQYF. In DNA form, the CDR3 reads TGTGCCAGCTCACCACCGAACGAGTATACAGATACGCAGTATTTT.

There are many counts of this clonotype. V is TRBV27 and J is TRBJ1-3; tentative D call: TRBD1 (5 bases). The V gene's germline CDR1 is MNHEY and CDR2 SMNVEV (reference sequence). The CDR3 is 19 amino acids. Between the trimmed V and J ends, which lost 8 bases and 0 bases, there was a span of 26 bases. CDR3 loop: CASVLPGPIFSTSGNTIYF. The CDR3 region has the DNA TGTGCCAGCGTCCTTCCGGGACCTATTTTCAGCACCTCTGGAAACACCATATATTTT.

V usage is TRBV16 and J usage is TRBJ1-3; D perhaps matches TRBD1 (5 bases). Trimming took 0 bases from V and 0 from J, leaving 6 bases between them. Germline lookup yields CDR1 KGHSY and CDR2 FQNENV. This CDR3 comprises 15 residues. The CDR3 DNA follows: TGTGCCAGCAGCCAATCGGGACGCTCTGGAAACACCATATATTTT. Residues: CASSQSGRSGNTIYF.